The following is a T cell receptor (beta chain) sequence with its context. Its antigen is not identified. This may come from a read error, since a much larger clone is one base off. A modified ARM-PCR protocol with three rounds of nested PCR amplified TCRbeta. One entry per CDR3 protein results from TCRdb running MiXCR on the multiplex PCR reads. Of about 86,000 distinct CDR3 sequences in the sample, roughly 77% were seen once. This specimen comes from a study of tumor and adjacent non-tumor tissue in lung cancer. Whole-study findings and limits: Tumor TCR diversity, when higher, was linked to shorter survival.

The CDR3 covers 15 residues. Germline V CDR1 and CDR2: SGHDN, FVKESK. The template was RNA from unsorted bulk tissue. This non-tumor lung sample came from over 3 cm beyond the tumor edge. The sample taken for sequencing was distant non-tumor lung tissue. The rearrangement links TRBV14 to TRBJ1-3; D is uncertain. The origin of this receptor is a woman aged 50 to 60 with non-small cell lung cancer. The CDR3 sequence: CASSQDLTSRNTIYF. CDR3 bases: TGTGCCAGCAGCCAAGATCTTACCTCTAGAAACACCATATATTTT.